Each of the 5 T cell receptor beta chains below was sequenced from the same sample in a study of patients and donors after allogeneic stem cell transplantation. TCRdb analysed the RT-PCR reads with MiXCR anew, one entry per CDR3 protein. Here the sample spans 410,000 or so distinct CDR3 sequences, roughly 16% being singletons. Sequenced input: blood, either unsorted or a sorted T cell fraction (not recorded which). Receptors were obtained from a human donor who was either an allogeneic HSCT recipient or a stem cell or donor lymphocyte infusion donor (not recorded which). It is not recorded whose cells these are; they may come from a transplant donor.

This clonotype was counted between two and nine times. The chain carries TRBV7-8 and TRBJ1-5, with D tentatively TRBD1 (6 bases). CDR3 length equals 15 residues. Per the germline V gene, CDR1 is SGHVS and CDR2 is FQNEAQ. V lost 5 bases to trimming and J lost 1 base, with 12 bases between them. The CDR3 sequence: CASSPHGQSNQPQHF. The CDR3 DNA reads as TGTGCCAGCAGCCCACATGGACAGAGCAATCAGCCCCAGCATTTT. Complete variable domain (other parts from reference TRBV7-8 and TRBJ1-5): GAGVSQSPRYKVAKRGQDVALRCDPISGHVSLFWYQQALGQGPEFLTYFQNEAQLDKSGLPSDRFFAERPEGSVSTLKIQRTQQEDSAVYLCASSPHGQSNQPQHFGDGTRLSIL.

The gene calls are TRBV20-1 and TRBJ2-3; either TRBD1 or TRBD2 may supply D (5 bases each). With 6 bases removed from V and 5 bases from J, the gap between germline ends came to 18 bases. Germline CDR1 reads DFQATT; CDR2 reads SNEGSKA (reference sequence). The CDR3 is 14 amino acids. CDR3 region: CSARGPPGGDTQYF. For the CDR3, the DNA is TGCAGTGCCCGAGGTCCTCCTGGGGGAGATACGCAGTATTTT.

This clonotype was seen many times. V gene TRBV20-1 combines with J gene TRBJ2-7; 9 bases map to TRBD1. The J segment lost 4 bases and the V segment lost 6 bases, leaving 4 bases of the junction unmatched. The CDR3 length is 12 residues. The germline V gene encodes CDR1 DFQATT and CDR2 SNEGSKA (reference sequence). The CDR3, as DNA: TGCAGTGCCCTCGGACAGGGGTACGAGCAGTACTTC. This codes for CSALGQGYEQYF.

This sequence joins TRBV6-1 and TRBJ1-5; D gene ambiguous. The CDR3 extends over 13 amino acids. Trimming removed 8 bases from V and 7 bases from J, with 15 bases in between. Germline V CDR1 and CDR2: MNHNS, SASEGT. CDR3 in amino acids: CASSRKGQQPQHF. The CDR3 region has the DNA TGTGCCAGCTCGAGGAAAGGGCAGCAGCCCCAGCATTTT.

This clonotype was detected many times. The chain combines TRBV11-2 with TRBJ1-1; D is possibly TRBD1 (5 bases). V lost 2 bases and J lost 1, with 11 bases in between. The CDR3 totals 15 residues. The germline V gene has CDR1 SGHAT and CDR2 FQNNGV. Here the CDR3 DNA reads TGTGCCAGCAGCTTAACGTGGGGGGGGAACACTGAAGCTTTCTTT. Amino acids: CASSLTWGGNTEAFF.